Below are 22 T cell receptor beta chains sequenced from a single sample in a study of T cell responses to AZD1222 COVID-19 vaccine. TCRdb's copy holds only in-frame clones and misses some; the assay was immunoSEQ multiplex PCR. The sample consists of 120,000 to 150,000 clones, around 91% of them appearing once. The specimen comprised peripheral blood, sampled 28 days after the second AZD1222 dose. The receptor set was obtained from an adult who received the AZD1222 COVID-19 vaccine.

The V call is TRBV9, the J call TRBJ2-3; D gene unclear. V dropped 0 bases and J dropped 6 bases, with 11 bases sitting between them. CDR1 SGDLS and CDR2 YYNGEE come from the germline V gene. The CDR3 has 14 amino acids. CDR3: CASSVDWGGDTQYF. CDR3 DNA sequence: TGTGCCAGCAGCGTAGACTGGGGTGGGGATACGCAGTATTTT.

This sequence joins TRBV4-1 and TRBJ2-2, with D unresolved. Germline V CDR1 and CDR2: MGHRA, YSYEKL. CDR3 length equals 14 residues. Deletions cut 6 bases from V and 3 bases from J, with 11 bases between. This CDR3 reads CASRIALDTGELFF. The CDR3 coding sequence is TGCGCCAGCAGGATCGCTCTGGACACCGGGGAGCTGTTTTTT.

The sample holds a few counts of this clone. The chain recombines TRBV28 with TRBJ1-5; no firm D call. Per germline, CDR1 MDHEN and CDR2 SYDVKM. V was shortened by 3 bases and J by 2 bases, with 14 bases between the two germline ends. There are 16 residues in the CDR3. The DNA for the CDR3 is TGTGCCAGCAGTTTTCCTCCGCAAATTCGCAATCAGCCCCAGCATTTT. As protein: CASSFPPQIRNQPQHF.

V usage is TRBV7-9 and J usage is TRBJ1-4; the D gene is possibly TRBD1 (5 bases). Trimming pared 5 bases from V and 2 bases from J, leaving 12 bases between. Germline CDR1 and CDR2: SEHNR and FQNEAQ (reference sequence). This CDR3 region has 15 residues. CDR3 in amino acids: CASSQWRGTNEKLFF. CDR3 in DNA: TGTGCCAGCAGCCAGTGGAGGGGCACTAATGAAAAACTGTTTTTT.

V is TRBV5-1 and J is TRBJ1-1, with D tentatively TRBD1 (5 bases). Germline CDR1 reads SGHRS; CDR2 reads YFSETQ. The CDR3 has 13 amino acids. Trimming left V 6 bases short and J 1 base short, with 10 bases between. CDR3 sequence reads: CASMGPQNTEAFF. CDR3 nucleotides: TGCGCCAGCATGGGACCCCAGAACACTGAAGCTTTCTTT.

The chain carries TRBV7-9 and TRBJ1-1; D gene uncertain. Between the trimmed V and J ends, which lost 0 bases and 1 base, there was a span of 6 bases. CDR3 size: 14 residues. Germline assignment: CDR1 SEHNR and CDR2 FQNEAQ (reference sequence). Here the CDR3 reads CASSLALGNTEAFF. DNA of the CDR3: TGTGCCAGCAGCTTAGCGCTAGGGAACACTGAAGCTTTCTTT.

The chain carries TRBV11-2 and TRBJ2-7; unclear D gene. The CDR3 sequence is 14 residues long. Trimming removed 2 bases at V and 2 bases at J, with 10 bases between. Germline loops: CDR1 SGHAT, CDR2 FQNNGV. CDR3 amino acids: CASSLLGLTYEQYF. The CDR3 DNA reads TGTGCCAGCAGCTTACTAGGGTTGACCTACGAGCAGTACTTC. Looking up the rest from reference TRBV11-2 and TRBJ2-7 gives the full variable domain: EAGVAQSPRYKIIEKRQSVAFWCNPISGHATLYWYQQILGQGPKLLIQFQNNGVVDDSQLPKDRFSAERLKGVDSTLKIQPAKLEDSAVYLCASSLLGLTYEQYFGPGTRLTVT.

The V gene is TRBV7-9, the J gene TRBJ1-4; a possible D gene is TRBD1 (5 bases). The CDR3 has 16 amino acids. Trimming cost V 4 bases and J 4 bases, with 16 bases left between them. The germline V gene encodes CDR1 SEHNR and CDR2 FQNEAQ (reference sequence). CDR3 DNA: TGTGCCAGCAGCTCCCGGTTGGGGGGGTATAATGAAAAACTGTTTTTT. Translation: CASSSRLGGYNEKLFF.

This clone has only a few counts. This chain joins TRBV29-1 and TRBJ2-7; the D is unclear. Germline V lookup: CDR1 SQVTM, CDR2 ANQGSEA. The CDR3 has 10 amino acids. CDR3 residues: CSVPNHWADV. The CDR3 DNA is TGCAGCGTCCCTAATCACTGGGCAGACGTC.

V is TRBV6-1 and J is TRBJ1-5, with TRBD1 matching over 11 bases. From germline, CDR1 is MNHNS and CDR2 SASEGT. V lost 6 bases to trimming and J lost 6 bases; unmatched junction nucleotides: 10. This CDR3 is 16 amino acids long. The CDR3 loop reads CASRERTGGLSQPQHF. The CDR3 region has the DNA TGTGCCAGCAGGGAACGGACAGGGGGCCTAAGTCAGCCCCAGCATTTT.

This chain uses TRBV24-1 with TRBJ1-2; 12 bases agree with TRBD1. V dropped 4 bases and J dropped 4; count of bases not matched to a gene: 6. The V gene's germline CDR1 is KGHDR and CDR2 SFDVKD. The CDR3 sequence is 16 residues long. CDR3 loop: CATSDPGTGGFYGYTF. The CDR3 DNA reads TGTGCCACCAGTGACCCCGGGACAGGGGGCTTCTATGGCTACACCTTC.

J is TRBJ1-2 and V is TRBV7-2; no clear D. V lost 1 base to trimming and J lost 8 bases, with 14 bases between them. Germline V gene lookup returns CDR1 SGHTA and CDR2 FQGNSA. The CDR3 length is 14 residues. The DNA of the CDR3 is TGTGCCAGCAGCTTAGTCGACGGTACGAGGGGCTACACCTTC. It codes for CASSLVDGTRGYTF.

CDR3 coding DNA: TGTGCCAGCTCACCAGGGACAGCGGGTCCAGGCACCGGGGAGCTGTTTTTT. It specifies CASSPGTAGPGTGELFF. The rearrangement links TRBV18 to TRBJ2-2; TRBD1 might be the D (7 bases). The germline V gene encodes CDR1 KGHSH and CDR2 LQKENI. V dropped 2 bases and J dropped 4 bases, with 17 bases sitting between them. The CDR3 is 17 amino acids.

The chain couples TRBV28 to TRBJ1-1; 7 bases line up with TRBD1. The J segment lost 6 bases and the V segment lost 3 bases, leaving 10 bases of the junction unmatched. The CDR3 has 15 amino acids. CDR1 is MDHEN and CDR2 is SYDVKM in the germline V gene. The CDR3 region has the DNA TGTGCCAGCAGTTTTTGGGAGACAGGGCGGTCTGAAGCTTTCTTT. It encodes CASSFWETGRSEAFF.

The V call is TRBV27, the J call TRBJ1-2; D possibly corresponds to TRBD1 (6 bases). The CDR3 contains 17 residues. CDR1 and CDR2 (germline): MNHEY, SMNVEV (reference sequence). V lost 3 bases, J lost 4 bases, and 21 bases lay in between. The CDR3 reads CASSLVGPRGASYGYTF. In DNA, the CDR3 is TGTGCCAGCAGTTTGGTAGGACCGAGGGGGGCGTCCTATGGCTACACCTTC.

The chain is built from TRBV5-1 and TRBJ1-2; possible D gene TRBD1, 5 bases. The CDR3 spans 17 residues. V lost 5 bases and J lost 0, with 20 bases in between. Germline V gene data show CDR1 as SGHRS and CDR2 as YFSETQ. CDR3 in amino acids: CASRRGVTVTANYGYTF. The CDR3 DNA sequence: TGCGCCAGCAGACGAGGGGTCACCGTTACAGCTAACTATGGCTACACCTTC.

The chain has TRBV6-1 and TRBJ1-1, with a tentative D call TRBD1 (5 bases). The CDR3 extends over 15 amino acids. CDR1 MNHNS and CDR2 SASEGT come from the germline V gene. V dropped 3 bases and J dropped 0 bases, with 11 bases sitting between them. CDR3 residues: CASSEKGHMNTEAFF. As DNA, the CDR3 is TGTGCCAGCAGTGAGAAGGGGCACATGAACACTGAAGCTTTCTTT.

This clone was seen just once. This same CDR3 is encoded by further DNA sequences in the sample. This rearrangement joins TRBV12-3 or TRBV12-4 to TRBJ2-3; D is ambiguous. V was cut by 7 bases and J by 0 bases, with 2 bases left in between. The CDR3 length is 11 residues. The CDR3 sequence is CASTSTDTQYF. The CDR3 coding sequence is TGTGCCAGCACGAGCACAGATACGCAGTATTTT.

The rearrangement links TRBV6-5 to TRBJ1-5; D remains unclear. Deletions cut 0 bases from V and 3 bases from J, with 9 bases between. From germline, CDR1 is MNHEY and CDR2 SVGAGI. The CDR3 is 15 residues long. The CDR3 DNA reads as TGTGCCAGCAGTTACTCCGCAGGCTTCAATCAGCCCCAGCATTTT. It translates to CASSYSAGFNQPQHF.

The chain is built from TRBV11-3 and TRBJ1-1, with D possibly being TRBD1 (5 bases). The V gene's germline CDR1 is SGHNT and CDR2 YENEEA. V was shortened by 5 bases and J by 5 bases, with 12 bases between the two germline ends. The CDR3 spans 13 residues. The CDR3 region is CASSRGRGTEAFF. The DNA of the CDR3 is TGTGCCAGCAGCCGAGGTCGGGGGACTGAAGCTTTCTTT.

Comment on this clone: An end of the junction differs from the germline gene, which may be a read error. Other DNA variants within this sample encode the same CDR3. The chain carries TRBV6-4 and TRBJ2-3, with TRBD2 as a possible D gene (5 bases). The germline V gene encodes CDR1 MRHNA and CDR2 SNTAGT. CDR3 length: 13 residues. This CDR3 is CASGEGHTDTQYF. CDR3 DNA sequence: TGTGCCAGCGGTGAGGGCCACACAGATACGCAGTATTTT.

The V gene is TRBV28, the J gene TRBJ1-1; 7 bases line up with TRBD1. J lost 10 bases, V lost 6 bases, and 11 bases had no gene match. The CDR3 is 13 amino acids. The germline gives CDR1 MDHEN, CDR2 SYDVKM. CDR3 residues: CASSLTGDFVAFF. The CDR3 nucleotides are TGTGCCAGCAGCCTCACAGGGGATTTTGTAGCTTTCTTT.